The 24 T cell receptor beta chains in this list originate from one sample, sequenced in a study of blood T cell repertoires in COVID-19 (dated by TCRdb to 2019 to 2021). The receptor library was made with the immunoSEQ multiplex PCR assay. Held by TCRdb, this immuneACCESS table contains in-frame sequences only and omits some clones. Under half of the omission traces to an unresolved V gene where checked; the cause of the rest is unknown. In all, the sample holds around 450,000 clones, and nearly 90% of those were seen once. The leading ten clones occupy about 2% of the sample. The sample was PBMCs or T cells enriched from blood (not recorded which). All receptors derive from a woman under 30 with acute COVID-19.

The rearrangement joins TRBV6-5 to TRBJ1-1; 9 bases match TRBD1. Germline CDR1 and CDR2: MNHEY and SVGAGI. The V and J ends lost 6 bases and 5 bases, in that order; junction bases with no gene match: 7. The CDR3 extends over 14 amino acids. CDR3 amino acids: CASRTGTGWTEAFF. CDR3 DNA sequence: TGTGCCAGCAGGACCGGGACAGGGTGGACTGAAGCTTTCTTT.

The chain links TRBV5-6 to TRBJ1-1; D perhaps matches TRBD1 (5 bases). The CDR3 sequence is 14 residues long. V was shortened by 4 bases and J by 0 bases, with 10 bases between the two germline ends. Germline V gene data show CDR1 as SGHDT and CDR2 as YYEEEE. The CDR3 bases are TGTGCCAGCAGCCCCAGGGTGCTGAACACTGAAGCTTTCTTT. Translating it yields CASSPRVLNTEAFF.

The chain uses TRBV5-5 and TRBJ2-2; D remains unclear. CDR3 length equals 13 residues. Germline CDR1 SGHKS, CDR2 YYEKEE (reference sequence). Trimming cost V 0 bases and J 6 bases, with 6 bases left between them. CDR3 loop: CASSLGRAGELFF. The CDR3 DNA follows: TGTGCCAGCAGCTTGGGCCGGGCCGGGGAGCTGTTTTTT.

The rearrangement uses TRBV6-6 and TRBJ2-1, with no clear D. The V end lost 2 bases, the J end lost 7 bases, and 18 bases lay between the germline ends. The CDR3 contains 16 residues. Germline CDR1 MNHNY, CDR2 SVGAGI (reference sequence). Here the CDR3 DNA reads TGTGCCAGCAGTTACCCAAGTTCATCGTCAGGAAATGAGCAGTTCTTC. It is translated as CASSYPSSSSGNEQFF.

V gene TRBV7-9 combines with J gene TRBJ2-2; 14 bases are shared with TRBD2. After removal of 4 bases from V and 6 bases from J, the junction contained 7 bases not matched to a gene. This CDR3 contains 17 residues. Germline V gene lookup returns CDR1 SEHNR and CDR2 FQNEAQ (reference sequence). In DNA, the CDR3 is TGTGCCAGCAGCTCAACCGGGACTAGCGGGAGCTCCGGGGAGCTGTTTTTT. It is translated as CASSSTGTSGSSGELFF.

The gene calls are TRBV10-3 and TRBJ2-1; 13 bases are shared with TRBD2. The CDR3 runs to 15 residues. Germline V gene lookup returns CDR1 ENHRY and CDR2 SYGVKD. V was clipped by 3 bases and J by 9 bases; unmatched bases: 5. In nucleotides, the CDR3 is TGTGCCATCAGTGATAGTACTAGCGGGAGGGGTGAGCAGTTCTTC. It encodes CAISDSTSGRGEQFF.

This chain links TRBV7-2 with TRBJ1-3; D is perhaps TRBD1 (6 bases). This CDR3 has 14 residues. Between the trimmed V and J ends, which lost 5 bases and 2 bases, there was a span of 10 bases. In germline, CDR1 is SGHTA, CDR2 FQGNSA. The CDR3 here is CASSQKGAGNTIYF. The CDR3 DNA sequence: TGTGCCAGCAGCCAAAAGGGGGCTGGAAACACCATATATTTT.

The genes are TRBV6-5 and TRBJ1-6; D might be TRBD1 (6 bases). Germline loops: CDR1 MNHEY, CDR2 SVGAGI. V was pared by 6 bases and J by 5 bases, with 14 bases between. The CDR3 covers 15 residues. The CDR3 DNA reads TGTGCCAGCAGAGGTTACAGGGCCGATAATTCACCCCTCCACTTT. Protein sequence: CASRGYRADNSPLHF.

V usage is TRBV15 and J usage is TRBJ2-7, with 8 bases matching TRBD1. V was clipped by 0 bases and J by 2 bases; unmatched bases: 9. CDR3 size: 17 residues. The germline V gene encodes CDR1 LNHNV and CDR2 YYDKDF (reference sequence). The CDR3 DNA reads as TGTGCCACCAGCAGAGACTCACGGACAGGGAGAACCTACGAGCAGTACTTC. Its protein product is CATSRDSRTGRTYEQYF.

V usage is TRBV28 and J usage is TRBJ2-2; the match to TRBD1 covers 9 bases. Germline CDR1 and CDR2: MDHEN and SYDVKM. This CDR3 has 14 residues. J was trimmed by 4 bases and V by 10 bases; bases with no gene match: 7. The CDR3: CATGGQGTTGELFF. CDR3 nucleotides: TGTGCCACCGGGGGACAGGGAACCACCGGGGAGCTGTTTTTT.

The rearrangement uses TRBV29-1 and TRBJ2-1, with 11 bases lining up with TRBD2. The junction had 13 bases not matched to a gene; V was cut back by 0 bases and J by 6 bases. CDR1 and CDR2 from the germline V gene are SQVTM and ANQGSEA. CDR3 length: 18 residues. The CDR3 DNA reads TGCAGCGTTGAAGATATATTTACTAGCGGGGGCCTCCGCAATGAGCAGTTCTTC. This codes for CSVEDIFTSGGLRNEQFF.

The chain joins TRBV4-3 to TRBJ2-1, with D possibly matching TRBD1 (6 bases). Germline V CDR1 and CDR2: LGHNA, YSLEER. Trimming removed 0 bases from V and 4 bases from J, with 10 bases in between. The CDR3 contains 15 residues. The CDR3 coding sequence is TGCGCCAGCAGCCAAGATCGGACAGCGTACAATGAGCAGTTCTTC. This gives the protein CASSQDRTAYNEQFF.

V gene TRBV10-1 combines with J gene TRBJ2-1, with 9 bases that match TRBD2. This CDR3 region has 15 residues. The ends lost 0 bases at V and 4 bases at J; junction bases unmatched: 1. The germline V gene encodes CDR1 WNHNN and CDR2 SYGVQD (reference sequence). The CDR3 bases are TGCGCCAGCAGTGAGTCCCTAGCGGGATACAATGAGCAGTTCTTC. This codes for CASSESLAGYNEQFF.

The chain recombines TRBV4-2 with TRBJ2-3; unclear D gene. The CDR3 runs to 14 residues. Germline loops: CDR1 LGHNA, CDR2 YNFKEQ. The V and J ends lost 0 bases and 0 bases respectively, with 4 bases between them. Here the CDR3 DNA reads TGTGCCAGCAGCCAAGATACTAGCACAGATACGCAGTATTTT. Translating it yields CASSQDTSTDTQYF.

This chain uses TRBV30 with TRBJ2-1; 8 bases fit TRBD2. V lost 5 bases, J lost 13 bases, and 10 bases stayed unmatched. Germline assignment: CDR1 GTSNPN and CDR2 SVGIG (reference sequence). This CDR3 has 12 residues. CDR3 region: CAWWSGGPLQFF. CDR3 sequence (DNA): TGTGCCTGGTGGTCGGGAGGGCCATTACAGTTCTTC.

The chain uses TRBV24-1 and TRBJ1-2, with a tentative D call TRBD1 (6 bases). Germline assignment: CDR1 KGHDR and CDR2 SFDVKD. There are 16 residues in the CDR3. Trimming pared 4 bases from V and 0 bases from J, leaving 14 bases between. The CDR3 is CATSDYRAWANYGYTF. CDR3 DNA sequence: TGTGCCACCAGTGACTACAGGGCCTGGGCTAACTATGGCTACACCTTC.

CDR3 in DNA: TGTGCCAGCAGCTCAGATTTCCTGAACACTGAAGCTTTCTTT. Translating gives CASSSDFLNTEAFF. This chain connects TRBV7-9 to TRBJ1-1; D unclear. The length of the CDR3 is 14 residues. The V and J ends lost 4 bases and 0 bases respectively, with 9 bases between them. Germline CDR1 SEHNR, CDR2 FQNEAQ (reference sequence).

V gene TRBV5-4 combines with J gene TRBJ2-2; 11 nucleotides line up with TRBD2. Unmatched junction bases numbered 11, after V lost 4 bases and J lost 6 bases. Per germline, CDR1 SGHNT and CDR2 YYREEE (reference sequence). The CDR3 runs 17 residues. CDR3 nucleotides: TGTGCCAGCAGCATAGCGGGAGGGCCGGCGGTGGCCGGGGAGCTGTTTTTT. This gives the protein CASSIAGGPAVAGELFF.

The J gene is TRBJ2-1, the V gene TRBV4-1; a possible D gene is TRBD1 (5 bases). The CDR3 has 16 residues. The germline V gene encodes CDR1 MGHRA and CDR2 YSYEKL. The V and J ends lost 4 bases and 0 bases respectively, with 13 bases between them. The CDR3 loop reads CASSPILRASYNEQFF. The CDR3 DNA sequence: TGCGCCAGCAGCCCCATCCTCAGGGCCTCCTACAATGAGCAGTTCTTC.

The gene calls are TRBV4-1 and TRBJ2-7; D may be TRBD2 (5 bases). The ends were cut back, 4 bases at V and 2 bases at J, with 15 bases in the middle. The CDR3 is made up of 15 amino acids. Germline V gives CDR1 MGHRA, CDR2 YSYEKL. The CDR3 is CASSPNSGLTYEQYF. In DNA, the CDR3 is TGCGCCAGCAGCCCCAATTCGGGGTTAACCTACGAGCAGTACTTC.

The CDR3 sequence is CASSTTKTGSPYEQYF. In DNA, the CDR3 is TGTGCCAGTAGTACAACTAAGACAGGGTCTCCCTACGAGCAGTACTTC. J is TRBJ2-7 and V is TRBV19; 7 bases fit TRBD1. Germline V gene sequence: CDR1 LNHDA, CDR2 SQIVND (reference sequence). V lost 4 bases, J lost 2 bases, and 11 bases stayed unmatched. The CDR3 is made up of 16 amino acids.

This chain links TRBV5-4 with TRBJ2-4, with D possibly being TRBD1 (6 bases). Germline lookup yields CDR1 SGHNT and CDR2 YYREEE (reference sequence). The CDR3 spans 15 residues. Deletions cut 4 bases from V and 6 bases from J, with 17 bases between. The CDR3 is CASSQQGSRGNIQYF. Here the CDR3 DNA reads TGTGCCAGCAGCCAACAGGGAAGTAGAGGAAACATTCAGTACTTC.

This rearrangement joins TRBV10-1 to TRBJ2-3; 9 positions agree with TRBD1. The ends lost 8 bases at V and 2 bases at J; junction bases unmatched: 5. The length of the CDR3 is 14 residues. CDR1 is WNHNN, CDR2 SYGVQD, per germline (reference sequence). CDR3 residues: CASGGQGPTDTQYF. Here the CDR3 DNA reads TGCGCCAGCGGCGGACAGGGGCCCACAGATACGCAGTATTTT.

V usage is TRBV19 and J usage is TRBJ1-5; perhaps TRBD1 as D (5 bases). CDR3 length: 18 amino acids. Trimming removed 4 bases from V and 4 bases from J, with 23 bases in between. The V gene's germline CDR1 is LNHDA and CDR2 SQIVND (reference sequence). CDR3 in amino acids: CASSSGRDFYIRNQPQHF. The DNA for the CDR3 is TGTGCCAGTAGTAGCGGCAGGGACTTTTATATAAGGAATCAGCCCCAGCATTTT. Drawing the rest from reference TRBV19 and TRBJ1-5, the complete variable domain is DGGITQSPKYLFRKEGQNVTLSCEQNLNHDAMYWYRQDPGQGLRLIYYSQIVNDFQKGDIAEGYSVSREKKESFPLTVTSAQKNPTAFYLCASSSGRDFYIRNQPQHFGDGTRLSIL.